The present T cell receptor (beta chain) was sequenced within a study of blood T cell repertoires in COVID-19. Study context: Acute and convalescent COVID-19 samples came from the United States, Italy and Spain. The analysed material was cDNA or gDNA that came from T cells, B-cell-depleted T cells, or PBMCs.

Looked up from germline, CDR1 is MNHNS and CDR2 is SASEGT. With 2 bases clipped from V and 6 bases from J, the junction kept 3 bases outside the gene matches. This CDR3 spans 15 amino acids. Assay: immunoSEQ multiplex PCR; the TCRdb copy retains only in-frame clones and omits some. The sample lists tens of thousands of clones, roughly 82% occurring once. The clonotype was recovered from a man in his fifties or sixties with acute or convalescent COVID-19. The chain carries TRBV6-1 and TRBJ1-5, with 11 nucleotides matching TRBD1. The sequencing sample was made of peripheral blood. Here the CDR3 DNA reads TGTGCCAGCAGTGAAAGGACAGGGGGCGCTCAGCCCCAGCATTTT. Protein: CASSERTGGAQPQHF.